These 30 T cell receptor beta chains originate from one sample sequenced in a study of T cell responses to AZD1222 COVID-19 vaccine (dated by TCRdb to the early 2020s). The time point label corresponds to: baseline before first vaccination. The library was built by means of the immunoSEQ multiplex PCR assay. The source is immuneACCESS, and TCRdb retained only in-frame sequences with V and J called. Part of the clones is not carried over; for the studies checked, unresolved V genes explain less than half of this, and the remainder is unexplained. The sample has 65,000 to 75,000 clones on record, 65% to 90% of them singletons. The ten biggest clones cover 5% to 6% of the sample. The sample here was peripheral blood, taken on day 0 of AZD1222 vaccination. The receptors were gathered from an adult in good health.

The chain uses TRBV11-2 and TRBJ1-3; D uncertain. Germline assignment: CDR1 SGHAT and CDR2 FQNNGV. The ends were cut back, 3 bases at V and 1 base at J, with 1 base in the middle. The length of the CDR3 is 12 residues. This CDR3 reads CASSLSGNTIYF. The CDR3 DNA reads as TGTGCCAGCAGCTTGTCTGGAAACACCATATATTTT.

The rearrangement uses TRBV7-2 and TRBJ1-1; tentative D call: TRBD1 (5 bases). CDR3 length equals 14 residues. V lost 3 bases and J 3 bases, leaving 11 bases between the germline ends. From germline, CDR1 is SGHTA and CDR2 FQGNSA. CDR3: CASSFTGGYTEAFF. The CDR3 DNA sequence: TGTGCCAGCAGCTTCACAGGAGGTTACACTGAAGCTTTCTTT. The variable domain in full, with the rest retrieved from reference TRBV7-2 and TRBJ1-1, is GAGVSQSPSNKVTEKGKDVELRCDPISGHTALYWYRQSLGQGLEFLIYFQGNSAPDKSGLPSDRFSAERTGGSVSTLTIQRTQQEDSAVYLCASSFTGGYTEAFFGQGTRLTVV.

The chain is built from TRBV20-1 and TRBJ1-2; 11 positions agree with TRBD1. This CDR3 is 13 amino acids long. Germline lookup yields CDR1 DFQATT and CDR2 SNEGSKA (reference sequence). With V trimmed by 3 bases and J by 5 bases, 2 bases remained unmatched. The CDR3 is CSASGQGAYGYTF. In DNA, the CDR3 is TGCAGTGCTAGTGGACAGGGGGCATATGGCTACACCTTC.

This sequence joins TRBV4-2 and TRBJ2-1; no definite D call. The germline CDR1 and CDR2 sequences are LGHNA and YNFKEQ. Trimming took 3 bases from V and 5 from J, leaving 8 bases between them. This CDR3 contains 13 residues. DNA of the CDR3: TGTGCCAGCAGCCAGAATATTAACAATGAGCAGTTCTTC. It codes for CASSQNINNEQFF.

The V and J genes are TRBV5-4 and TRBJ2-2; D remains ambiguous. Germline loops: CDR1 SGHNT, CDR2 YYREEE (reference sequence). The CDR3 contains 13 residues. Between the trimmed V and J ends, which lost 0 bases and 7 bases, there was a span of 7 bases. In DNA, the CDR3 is TGTGCCAGCAGCTTGGGGGGAATCGGGGAGCTGTTTTTT. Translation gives CASSLGGIGELFF.

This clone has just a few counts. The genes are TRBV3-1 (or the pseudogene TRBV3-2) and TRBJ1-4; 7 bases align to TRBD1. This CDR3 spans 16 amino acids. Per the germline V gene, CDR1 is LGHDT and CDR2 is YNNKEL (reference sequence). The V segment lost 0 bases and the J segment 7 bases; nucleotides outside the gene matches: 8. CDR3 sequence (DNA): TGTGCCAGCAGCCAAGATTTAGGCGCAGGGGGTGAAAAACTGTTTTTT. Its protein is CASSQDLGAGGEKLFF.

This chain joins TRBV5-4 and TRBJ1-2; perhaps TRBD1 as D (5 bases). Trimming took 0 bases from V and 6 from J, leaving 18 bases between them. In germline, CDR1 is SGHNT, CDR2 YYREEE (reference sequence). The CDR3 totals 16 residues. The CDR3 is CASSLGSLGERNGYTF. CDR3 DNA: TGTGCCAGCAGCTTGGGGTCATTAGGGGAACGAAATGGCTACACCTTC.

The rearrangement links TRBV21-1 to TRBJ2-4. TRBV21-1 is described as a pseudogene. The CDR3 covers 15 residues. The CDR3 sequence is CASSFRPLAKNIQYF. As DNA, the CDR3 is TGTGCCAGCAGCTTCCGGCCATTAGCCAAAAACATTCAGTACTTC.

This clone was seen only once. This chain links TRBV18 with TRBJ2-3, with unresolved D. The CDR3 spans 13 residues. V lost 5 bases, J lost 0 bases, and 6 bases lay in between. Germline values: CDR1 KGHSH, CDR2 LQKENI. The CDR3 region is CASSLSSTDTQYF. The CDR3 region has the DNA TGTGCCAGCTCATTGTCTAGCACAGATACGCAGTATTTT.

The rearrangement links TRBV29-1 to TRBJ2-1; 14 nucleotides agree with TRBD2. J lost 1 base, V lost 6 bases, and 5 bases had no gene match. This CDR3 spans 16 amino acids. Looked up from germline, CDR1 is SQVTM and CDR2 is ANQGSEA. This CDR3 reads CSVETSGGASYNEQFF. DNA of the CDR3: TGCAGCGTGGAGACTAGCGGGGGGGCATCCTACAATGAGCAGTTCTTC.

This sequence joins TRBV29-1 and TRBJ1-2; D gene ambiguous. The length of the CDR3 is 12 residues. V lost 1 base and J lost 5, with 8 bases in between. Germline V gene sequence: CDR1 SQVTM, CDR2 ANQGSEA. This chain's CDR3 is CSVEGEIYGYTF. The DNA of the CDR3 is TGCAGCGTTGAAGGCGAGATATATGGCTACACCTTC.

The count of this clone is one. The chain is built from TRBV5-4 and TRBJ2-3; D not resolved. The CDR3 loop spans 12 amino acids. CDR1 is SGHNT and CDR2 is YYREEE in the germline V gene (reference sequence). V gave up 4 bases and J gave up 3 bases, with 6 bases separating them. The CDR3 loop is CASSLATDTQYF. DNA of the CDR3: TGTGCCAGCAGCCTCGCTACAGATACGCAGTATTTT.

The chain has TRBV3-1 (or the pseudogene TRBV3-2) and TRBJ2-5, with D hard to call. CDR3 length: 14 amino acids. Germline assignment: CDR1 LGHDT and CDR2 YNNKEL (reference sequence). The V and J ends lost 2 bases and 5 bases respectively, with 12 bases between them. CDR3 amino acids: CASSQTSAGETQYF. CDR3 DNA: TGTGCCAGCAGCCAAACTTCAGCCGGTGAGACCCAGTACTTC.

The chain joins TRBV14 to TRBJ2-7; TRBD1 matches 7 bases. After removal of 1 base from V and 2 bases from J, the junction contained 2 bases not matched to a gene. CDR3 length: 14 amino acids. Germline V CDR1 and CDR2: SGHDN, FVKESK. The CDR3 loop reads CASSQGTGTYEQYF. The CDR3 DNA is TGTGCCAGCAGCCAAGGGACAGGAACCTACGAGCAGTACTTC.

CDR3 DNA: TGTGCCAGCAGTCCCCGGTCCTTCAGGCGGTTGAACATTCAGTACTTC. It encodes CASSPRSFRRLNIQYF. This chain uses TRBV28 with TRBJ2-4; no reliable D call. The length of the CDR3 is 16 residues. V was clipped by 5 bases and J by 7 bases, with 21 bases between them. The germline V gene has CDR1 MDHEN and CDR2 SYDVKM.

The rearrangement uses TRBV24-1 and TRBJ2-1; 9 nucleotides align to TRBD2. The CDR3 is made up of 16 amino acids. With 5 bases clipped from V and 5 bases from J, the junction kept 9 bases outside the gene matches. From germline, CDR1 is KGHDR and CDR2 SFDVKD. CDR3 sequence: CATSVNSGGPDNEQFF. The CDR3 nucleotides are TGTGCCACCAGTGTCAACAGCGGGGGGCCAGACAATGAGCAGTTCTTC.

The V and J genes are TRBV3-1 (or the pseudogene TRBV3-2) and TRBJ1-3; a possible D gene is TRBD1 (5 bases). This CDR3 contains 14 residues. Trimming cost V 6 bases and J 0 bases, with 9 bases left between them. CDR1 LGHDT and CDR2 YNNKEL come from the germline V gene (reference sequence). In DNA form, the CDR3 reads TGTGCCAGCAGTCTGACAGCCTCTGGAAACACCATATATTTT. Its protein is CASSLTASGNTIYF.

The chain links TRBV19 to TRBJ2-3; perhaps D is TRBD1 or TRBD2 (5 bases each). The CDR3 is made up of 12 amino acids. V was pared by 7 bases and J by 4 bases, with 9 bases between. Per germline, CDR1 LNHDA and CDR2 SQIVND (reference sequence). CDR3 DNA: TGTGCCAGTACCATGGGGGCAGATACGCAGTATTTT. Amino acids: CASTMGADTQYF.

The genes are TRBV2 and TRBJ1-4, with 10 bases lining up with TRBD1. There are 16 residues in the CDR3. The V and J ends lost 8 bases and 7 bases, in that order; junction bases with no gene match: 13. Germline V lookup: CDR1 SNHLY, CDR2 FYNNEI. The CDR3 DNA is TGTGCCAGCGCCAAAATGGGAGGACAGGGGGTTGAAAAACTGTTTTTT. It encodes CASAKMGGQGVEKLFF.

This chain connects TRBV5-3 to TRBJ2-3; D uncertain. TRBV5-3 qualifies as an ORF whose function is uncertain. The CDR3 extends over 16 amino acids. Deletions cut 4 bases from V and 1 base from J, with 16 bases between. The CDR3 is CARSRRQARGTDTQYF. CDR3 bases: TGTGCCAGAAGCCGGCGGCAGGCAAGGGGCACAGATACGCAGTATTTT.

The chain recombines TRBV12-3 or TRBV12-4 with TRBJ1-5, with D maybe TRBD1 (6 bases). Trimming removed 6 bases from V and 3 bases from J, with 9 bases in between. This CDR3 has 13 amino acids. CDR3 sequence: CASSRQDNQPQHF. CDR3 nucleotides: TGTGCCAGCAGCAGACAGGACAATCAGCCCCAGCATTTT.

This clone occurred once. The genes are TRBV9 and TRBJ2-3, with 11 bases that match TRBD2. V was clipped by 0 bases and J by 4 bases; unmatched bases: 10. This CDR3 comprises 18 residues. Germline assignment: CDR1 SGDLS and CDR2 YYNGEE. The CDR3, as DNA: TGTGCCAGCAGCGTAGAGGCTAGCGGGGGGCCCACCGCAGATACGCAGTATTTT. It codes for CASSVEASGGPTADTQYF.

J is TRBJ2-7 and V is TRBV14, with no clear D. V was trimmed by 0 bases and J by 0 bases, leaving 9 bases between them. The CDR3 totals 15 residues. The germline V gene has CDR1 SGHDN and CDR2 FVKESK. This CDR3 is CASSQDPPYSYEQYF. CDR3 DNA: TGTGCCAGCAGCCAAGATCCCCCTTACTCCTACGAGCAGTACTTC.

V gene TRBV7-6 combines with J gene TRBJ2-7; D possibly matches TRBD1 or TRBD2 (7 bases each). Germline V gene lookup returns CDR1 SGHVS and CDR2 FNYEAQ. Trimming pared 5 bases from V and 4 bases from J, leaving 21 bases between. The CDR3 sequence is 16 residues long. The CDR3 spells CASSQRRQGGGYEQYF. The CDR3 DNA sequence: TGTGCCAGCAGCCAACGACGACAGGGCGGGGGATACGAGCAGTACTTC. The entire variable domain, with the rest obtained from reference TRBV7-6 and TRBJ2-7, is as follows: GAGVSQSPRYKVTKRGQDVALRCDPISGHVSLYWYRQALGQGPEFLTYFNYEAQQDKSGLPNDRFSAERPEGSISTLTIQRTEQRDSAMYRCASSQRRQGGGYEQYFGPGTRLTVT.

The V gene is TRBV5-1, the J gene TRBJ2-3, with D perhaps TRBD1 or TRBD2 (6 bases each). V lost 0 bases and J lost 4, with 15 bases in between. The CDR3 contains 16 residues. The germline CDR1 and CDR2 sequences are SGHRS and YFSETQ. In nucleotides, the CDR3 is TGCGCCAGCAGCTTGGATCGGGGGCTCGGGGCAGATACGCAGTATTTT. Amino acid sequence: CASSLDRGLGADTQYF.

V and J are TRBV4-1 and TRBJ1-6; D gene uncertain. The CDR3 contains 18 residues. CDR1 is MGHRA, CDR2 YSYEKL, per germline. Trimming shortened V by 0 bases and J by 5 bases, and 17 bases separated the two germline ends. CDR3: CASSQDGRPVRDNSPLHF. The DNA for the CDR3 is TGCGCCAGCAGCCAAGATGGGCGGCCGGTTAGGGATAATTCACCCCTCCACTTT.

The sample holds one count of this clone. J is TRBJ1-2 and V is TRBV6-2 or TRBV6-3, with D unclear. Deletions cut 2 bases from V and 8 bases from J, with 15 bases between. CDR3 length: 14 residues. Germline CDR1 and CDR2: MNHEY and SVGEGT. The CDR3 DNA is TGTGCCAGCAGTTACCCCCCGGACGGCCGGGGCTACACCTTC. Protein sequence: CASSYPPDGRGYTF.

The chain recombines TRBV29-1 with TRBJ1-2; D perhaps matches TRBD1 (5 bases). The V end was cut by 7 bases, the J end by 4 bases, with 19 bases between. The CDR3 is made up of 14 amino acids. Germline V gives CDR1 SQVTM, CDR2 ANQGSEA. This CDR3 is CSAREGAGGYGYTF. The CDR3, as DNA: TGCAGCGCCAGAGAAGGAGCCGGGGGCTATGGCTACACCTTC.

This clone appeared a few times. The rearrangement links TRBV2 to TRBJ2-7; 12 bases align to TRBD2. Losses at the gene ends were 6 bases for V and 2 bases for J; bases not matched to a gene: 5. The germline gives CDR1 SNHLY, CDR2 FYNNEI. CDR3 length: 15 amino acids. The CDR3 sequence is CASRRSSGGAYEQYF. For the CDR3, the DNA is TGTGCCAGCAGGAGGTCTAGCGGGGGGGCCTACGAGCAGTACTTC. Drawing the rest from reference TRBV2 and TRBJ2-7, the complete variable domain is EPEVTQTPSHQVTQMGQEVILRCVPISNHLYFYWYRQILGQKVEFLVSFYNNEISEKSEIFDDQFSVERPDGSNFTLKIRSTKLEDSAMYFCASRRSSGGAYEQYFGPGTRLTVT.

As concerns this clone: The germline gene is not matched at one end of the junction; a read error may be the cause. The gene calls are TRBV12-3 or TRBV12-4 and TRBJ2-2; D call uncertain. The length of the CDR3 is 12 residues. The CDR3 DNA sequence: TGTGCCGGCAGTTTAAGGGCCGGGGAGCTGTTTTTT. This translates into CAGSLRAGELFF.